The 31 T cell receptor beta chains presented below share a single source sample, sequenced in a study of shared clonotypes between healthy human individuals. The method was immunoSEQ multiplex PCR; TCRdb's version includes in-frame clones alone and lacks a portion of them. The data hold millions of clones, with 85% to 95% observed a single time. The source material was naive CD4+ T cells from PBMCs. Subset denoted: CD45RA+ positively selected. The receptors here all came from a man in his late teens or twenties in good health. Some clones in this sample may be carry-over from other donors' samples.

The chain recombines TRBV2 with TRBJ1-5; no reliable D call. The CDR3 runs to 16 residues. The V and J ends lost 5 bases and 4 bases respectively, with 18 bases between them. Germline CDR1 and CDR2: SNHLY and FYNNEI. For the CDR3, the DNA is TGTGCCAGCAGTTTCAACCGGGCACAGCTTAATCAGCCCCAGCATTTT. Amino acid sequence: CASSFNRAQLNQPQHF.

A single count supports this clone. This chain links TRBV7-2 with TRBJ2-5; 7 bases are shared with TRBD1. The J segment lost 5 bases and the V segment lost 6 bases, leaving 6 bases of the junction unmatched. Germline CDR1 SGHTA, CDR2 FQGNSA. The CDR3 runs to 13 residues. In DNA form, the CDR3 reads TGTGCCAGCAGGAAGGGACAGTTGGAGACCCAGTACTTC. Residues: CASRKGQLETQYF.

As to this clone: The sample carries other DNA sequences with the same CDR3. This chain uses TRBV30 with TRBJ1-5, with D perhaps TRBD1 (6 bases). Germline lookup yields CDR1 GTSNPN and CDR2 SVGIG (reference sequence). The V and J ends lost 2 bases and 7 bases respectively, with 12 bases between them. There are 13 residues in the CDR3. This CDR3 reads CAWSTQGNQPQHF. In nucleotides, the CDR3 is TGTGCCTGGAGTACACAGGGAAACCAGCCCCAGCATTTT. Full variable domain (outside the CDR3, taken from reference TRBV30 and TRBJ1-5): SQTIHQWPATLVQPVGSPLSLECTVEGTSNPNLYWYRQAAGRGLQLLFYSVGIGQISSEVPQNLSASRPQDRQFILSSKKLLLSDSGFYLCAWSTQGNQPQHFGDGTRLSIL.

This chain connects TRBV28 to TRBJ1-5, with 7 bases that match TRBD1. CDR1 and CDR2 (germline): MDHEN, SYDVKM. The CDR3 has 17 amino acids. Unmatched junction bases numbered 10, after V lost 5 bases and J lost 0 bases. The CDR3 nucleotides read TGTGCCAGCAGTGCGGGACAGATTCCCCTTAGCAATCAGCCCCAGCATTTT. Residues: CASSAGQIPLSNQPQHF.

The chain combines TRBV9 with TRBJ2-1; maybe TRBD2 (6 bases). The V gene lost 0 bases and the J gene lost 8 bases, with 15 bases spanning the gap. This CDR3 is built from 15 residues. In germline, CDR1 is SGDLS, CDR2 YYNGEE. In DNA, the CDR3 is TGTGCCAGCAGCGTAGAGAGTCTAGCGATCGATGAGCAGTTCTTC. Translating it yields CASSVESLAIDEQFF.

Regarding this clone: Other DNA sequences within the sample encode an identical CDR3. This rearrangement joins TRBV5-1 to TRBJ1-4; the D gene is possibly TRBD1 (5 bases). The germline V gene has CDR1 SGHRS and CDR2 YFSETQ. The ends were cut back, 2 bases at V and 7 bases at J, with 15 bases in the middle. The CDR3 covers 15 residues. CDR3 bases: TGCGCCAGCAGCTTAGGGGCAGGGACCGGTGAAAAACTGTTTTTT. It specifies CASSLGAGTGEKLFF.

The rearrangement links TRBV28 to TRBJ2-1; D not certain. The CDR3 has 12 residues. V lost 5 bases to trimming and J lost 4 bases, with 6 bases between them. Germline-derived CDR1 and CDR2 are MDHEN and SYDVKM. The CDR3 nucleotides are TGTGCCAGCAGTGACCTATACAATGAGCAGTTCTTC. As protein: CASSDLYNEQFF.

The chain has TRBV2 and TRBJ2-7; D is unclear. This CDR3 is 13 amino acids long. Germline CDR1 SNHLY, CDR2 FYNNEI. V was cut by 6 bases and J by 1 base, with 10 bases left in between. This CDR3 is CASRESRSYEQYF. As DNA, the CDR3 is TGTGCCAGCAGGGAATCGAGATCCTACGAGCAGTACTTC.

CDR3 nucleotides: TGTGCCAGCAAGAAAAACCCCGGCCAGGGTGAAGCTTTCTTT. Its translation is CASKKNPGQGEAFF. The V and J genes are TRBV2 and TRBJ1-1; possible D gene TRBD1, 5 bases. Germline V gives CDR1 SNHLY, CDR2 FYNNEI. The CDR3 loop spans 14 amino acids. With 7 bases removed from V and 7 bases from J, the gap between germline ends came to 19 bases. Based on the CDR3 plus reference TRBV2 and TRBJ1-1, the full variable domain is EPEVTQTPSHQVTQMGQEVILRCVPISNHLYFYWYRQILGQKVEFLVSFYNNEISEKSEIFDDQFSVERPDGSNFTLKIRSTKLEDSAMYFCASKKNPGQGEAFFGQGTRLTVV.

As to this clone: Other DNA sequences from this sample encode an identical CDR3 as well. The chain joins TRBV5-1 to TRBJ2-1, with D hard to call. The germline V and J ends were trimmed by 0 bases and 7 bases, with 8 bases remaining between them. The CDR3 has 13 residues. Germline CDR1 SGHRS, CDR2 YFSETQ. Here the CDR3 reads CASSLVVGNEQFF. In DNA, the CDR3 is TGCGCCAGCAGCTTGGTTGTGGGGAATGAGCAGTTCTTC.

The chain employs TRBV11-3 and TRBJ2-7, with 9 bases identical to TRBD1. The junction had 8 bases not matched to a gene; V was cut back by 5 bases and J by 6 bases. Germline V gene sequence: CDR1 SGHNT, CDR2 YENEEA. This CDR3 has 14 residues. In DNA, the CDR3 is TGTGCCAGCAGCCAACGGACAGGGGAAGGCGAGCAGTACTTC. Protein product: CASSQRTGEGEQYF.

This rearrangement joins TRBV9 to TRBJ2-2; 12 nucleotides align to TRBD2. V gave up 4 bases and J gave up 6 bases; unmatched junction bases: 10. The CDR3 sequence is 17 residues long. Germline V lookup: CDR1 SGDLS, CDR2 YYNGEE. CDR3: CASSSHRLAGDSGELFF. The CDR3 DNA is TGTGCCAGCAGCTCCCACCGACTAGCGGGAGATTCCGGGGAGCTGTTTTTT.

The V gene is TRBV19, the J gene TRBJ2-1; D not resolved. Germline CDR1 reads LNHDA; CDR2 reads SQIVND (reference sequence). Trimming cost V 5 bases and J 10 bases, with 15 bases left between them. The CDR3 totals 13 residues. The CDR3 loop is CASSGYHGREQFF. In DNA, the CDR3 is TGTGCCAGTAGTGGATACCACGGACGCGAGCAGTTCTTC.

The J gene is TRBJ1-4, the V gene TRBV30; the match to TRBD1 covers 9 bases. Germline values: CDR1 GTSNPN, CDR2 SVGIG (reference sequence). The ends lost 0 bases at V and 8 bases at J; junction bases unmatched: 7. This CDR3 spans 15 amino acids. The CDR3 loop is CAWSVQTGGREKLFF. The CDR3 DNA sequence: TGTGCCTGGAGTGTACAGACAGGGGGACGGGAAAAACTGTTTTTT.

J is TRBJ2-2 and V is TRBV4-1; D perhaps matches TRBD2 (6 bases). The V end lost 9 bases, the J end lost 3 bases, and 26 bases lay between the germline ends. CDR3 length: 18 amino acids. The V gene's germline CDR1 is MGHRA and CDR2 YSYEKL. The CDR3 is CASLPGRGERDYTGELFF. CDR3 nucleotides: TGCGCCAGTCTGCCCGGGCGTGGGGAACGGGACTACACCGGGGAGCTGTTTTTT.

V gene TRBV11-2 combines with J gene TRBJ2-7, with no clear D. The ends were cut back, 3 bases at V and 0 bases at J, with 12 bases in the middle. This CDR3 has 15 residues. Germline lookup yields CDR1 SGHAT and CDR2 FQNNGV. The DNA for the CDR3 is TGTGCCAGCAGCTTGGCGTATTACGGCTCCTACGAGCAGTACTTC. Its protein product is CASSLAYYGSYEQYF.

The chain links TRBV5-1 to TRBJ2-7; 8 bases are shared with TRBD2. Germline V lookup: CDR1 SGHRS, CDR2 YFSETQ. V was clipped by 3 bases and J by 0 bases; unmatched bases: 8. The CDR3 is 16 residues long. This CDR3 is CASSYYSGTSSYEQYF. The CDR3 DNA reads TGCGCCAGCAGCTACTACTCCGGGACTAGCTCCTACGAGCAGTACTTC.

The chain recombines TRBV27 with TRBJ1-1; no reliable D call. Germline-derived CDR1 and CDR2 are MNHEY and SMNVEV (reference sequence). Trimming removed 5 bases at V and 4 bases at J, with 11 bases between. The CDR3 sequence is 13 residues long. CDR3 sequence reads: CASSLRRGTEAFF. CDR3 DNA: TGTGCCAGCAGTCTCCGTCGGGGCACTGAAGCTTTCTTT.

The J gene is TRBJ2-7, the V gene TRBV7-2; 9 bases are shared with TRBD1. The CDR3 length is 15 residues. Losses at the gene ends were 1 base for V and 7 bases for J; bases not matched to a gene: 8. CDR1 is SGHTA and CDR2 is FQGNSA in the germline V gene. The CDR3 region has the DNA TGTGCCAGCAGCTTAGTTACAGGGGGCTTATCGGAGCAGTACTTC. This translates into CASSLVTGGLSEQYF.

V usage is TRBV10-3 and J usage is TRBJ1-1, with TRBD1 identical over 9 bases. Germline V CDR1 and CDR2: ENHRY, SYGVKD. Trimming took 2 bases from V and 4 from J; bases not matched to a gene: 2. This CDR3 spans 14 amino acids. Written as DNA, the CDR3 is TGTGCCATCAGTGAGGACAGGGGGAGCACTGAAGCTTTCTTT. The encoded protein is CAISEDRGSTEAFF.

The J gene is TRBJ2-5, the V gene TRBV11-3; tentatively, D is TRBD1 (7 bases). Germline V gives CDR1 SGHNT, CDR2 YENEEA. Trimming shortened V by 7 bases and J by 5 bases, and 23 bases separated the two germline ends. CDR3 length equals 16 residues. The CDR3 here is CASISRGAPRDETQYF. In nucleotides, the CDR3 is TGTGCCAGCATCAGCAGGGGGGCCCCAAGGGACGAGACCCAGTACTTC. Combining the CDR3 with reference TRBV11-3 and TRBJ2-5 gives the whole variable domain EAGVVQSPRYKIIEKKQPVAFWCNPISGHNTLYWYLQNLGQGPELLIRYENEEAVDDSQLPKDRFSAERLKGVDSTLKIQPAELGDSAVYLCASISRGAPRDETQYFGPGTRLLVL.

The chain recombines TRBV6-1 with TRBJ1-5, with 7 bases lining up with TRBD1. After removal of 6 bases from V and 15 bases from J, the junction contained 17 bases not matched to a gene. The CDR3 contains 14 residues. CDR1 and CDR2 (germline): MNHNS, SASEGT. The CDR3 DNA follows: TGTGCCAGCAGGGAGGGGACAGTGGGGATTTTATTGCATTTT. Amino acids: CASREGTVGILLHF.

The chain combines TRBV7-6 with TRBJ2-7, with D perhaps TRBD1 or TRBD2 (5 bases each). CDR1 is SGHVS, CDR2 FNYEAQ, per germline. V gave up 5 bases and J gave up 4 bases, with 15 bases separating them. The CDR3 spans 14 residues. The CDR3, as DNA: TGTGCCAGCAGCGACCTCGGGGCTGGTTACGAGCAGTACTTC. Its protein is CASSDLGAGYEQYF.

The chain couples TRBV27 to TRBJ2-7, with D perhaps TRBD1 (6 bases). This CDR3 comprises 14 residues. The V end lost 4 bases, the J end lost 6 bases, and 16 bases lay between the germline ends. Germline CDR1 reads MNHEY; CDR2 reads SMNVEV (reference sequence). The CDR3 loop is CASSSHTGLGEQYF. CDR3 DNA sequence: TGTGCCAGCAGTTCACATACAGGGTTGGGCGAGCAGTACTTC.

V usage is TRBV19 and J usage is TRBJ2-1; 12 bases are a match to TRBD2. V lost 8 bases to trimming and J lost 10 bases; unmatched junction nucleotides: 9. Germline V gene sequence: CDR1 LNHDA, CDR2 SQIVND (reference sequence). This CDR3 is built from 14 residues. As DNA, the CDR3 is TGTGCCAGTGAGCTAGCGGGAGGGCCAAGGGAGCAGTTCTTC. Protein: CASELAGGPREQFF.

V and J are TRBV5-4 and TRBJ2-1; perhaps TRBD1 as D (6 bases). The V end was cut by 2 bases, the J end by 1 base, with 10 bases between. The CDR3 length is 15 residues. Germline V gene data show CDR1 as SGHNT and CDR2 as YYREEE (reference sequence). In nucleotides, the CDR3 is TGTGCCAGCAGCTTCGAAGGGGGATCCTACAATGAGCAGTTCTTC. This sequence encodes CASSFEGGSYNEQFF.

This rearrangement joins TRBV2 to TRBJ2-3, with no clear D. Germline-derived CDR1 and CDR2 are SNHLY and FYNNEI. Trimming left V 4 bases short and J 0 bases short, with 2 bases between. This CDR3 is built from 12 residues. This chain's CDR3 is CASSASTDTQYF. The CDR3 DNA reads TGTGCCAGCAGTGCTAGCACAGATACGCAGTATTTT.

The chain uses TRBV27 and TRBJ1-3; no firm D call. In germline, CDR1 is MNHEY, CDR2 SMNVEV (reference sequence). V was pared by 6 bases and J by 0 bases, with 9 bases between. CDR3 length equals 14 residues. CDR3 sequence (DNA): TGTGCCAGCAGGAACACGGGCTCTGGAAACACCATATATTTT. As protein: CASRNTGSGNTIYF.

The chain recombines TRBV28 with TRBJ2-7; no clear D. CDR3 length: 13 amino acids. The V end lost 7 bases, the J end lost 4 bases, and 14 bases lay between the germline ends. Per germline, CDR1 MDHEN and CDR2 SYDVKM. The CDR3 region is CASTPIGLYEQYF. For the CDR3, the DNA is TGTGCCAGCACCCCCATAGGGCTTTACGAGCAGTACTTC.

This CDR3 reads CASSQQPYSTVGYTF. CDR3 coding DNA: TGTGCCAGCAGTCAACAACCTTACTCGACGGTTGGCTACACCTTC. The chain carries TRBV27 and TRBJ1-2; no reliable D call. Germline lookup yields CDR1 MNHEY and CDR2 SMNVEV (reference sequence). CDR3 size: 15 residues. The ends were cut back, 5 bases at V and 7 bases at J, with 20 bases in the middle.

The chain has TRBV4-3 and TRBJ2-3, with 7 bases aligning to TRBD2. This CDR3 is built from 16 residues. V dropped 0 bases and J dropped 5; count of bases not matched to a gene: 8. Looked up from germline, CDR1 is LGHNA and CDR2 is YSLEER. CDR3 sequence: CASSQDFGGKGDTQYF. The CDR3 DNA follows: TGCGCCAGCAGCCAAGATTTCGGGGGGAAGGGAGATACGCAGTATTTT.